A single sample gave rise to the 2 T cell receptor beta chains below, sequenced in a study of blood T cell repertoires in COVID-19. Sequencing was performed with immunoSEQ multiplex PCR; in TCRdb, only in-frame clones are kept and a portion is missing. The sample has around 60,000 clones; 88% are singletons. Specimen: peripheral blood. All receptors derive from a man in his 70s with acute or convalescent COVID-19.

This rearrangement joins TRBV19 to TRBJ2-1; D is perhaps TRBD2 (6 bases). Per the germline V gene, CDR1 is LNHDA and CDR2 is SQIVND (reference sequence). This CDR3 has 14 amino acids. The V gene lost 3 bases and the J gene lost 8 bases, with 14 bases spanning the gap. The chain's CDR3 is CASSMGGNPHEQFF. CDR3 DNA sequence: TGTGCCAGTAGTATGGGGGGAAATCCCCATGAGCAGTTCTTC.

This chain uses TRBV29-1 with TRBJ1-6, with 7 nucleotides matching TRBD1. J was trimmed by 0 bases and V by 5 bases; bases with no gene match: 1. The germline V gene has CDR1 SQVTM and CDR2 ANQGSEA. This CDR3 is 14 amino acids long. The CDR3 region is CSVRQGSYNSPLHF. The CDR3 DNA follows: TGCAGCGTTCGACAGGGCTCCTATAATTCACCCCTCCACTTT.